Each of the 10 T cell receptor beta chains below was sequenced from the same sample in a study of post-analysis software for immune sequencing data. Carried by the TCR beta cDNA libraries were unique molecular identifiers. TCRdb used MiXCR to reprocess the PCR reads, holding one entry per CDR3 protein. The table has roughly 540,000 distinct CDR3 sequences, around 34% seen once; the top ten hold 4.5% to 7.5%. Study conclusions and caveats: Included in a set of five TRBV segments more frequent in patients than controls were TRBV5-6, TRBV5-1 and TRBV20-1.

Their specific antigens are unknown. Sequencing was carried out using blood. These receptors were obtained from a girl aged 2-17 years with multiple sclerosis.

The V call is TRBV18, the J call TRBJ2-3; 8 bases are shared with TRBD1. Looked up from germline, CDR1 is KGHSH and CDR2 is LQKENI. Germline trimming cut 6 bases from V and 1 base from J; bases unmatched to any gene: 3. The CDR3 is made up of 14 amino acids. CDR3 protein: CASSGQAGTDTQYF. In nucleotides, the CDR3 is TGTGCCAGCTCGGGACAGGCGGGCACAGATACGCAGTATTTT.

In its sample, this clonotype was seen a few times. The chain's CDR3 is CASSRVASVQETQYF. The CDR3 DNA follows: TGTGCCAGCAGCCGGGTAGCGTCAGTCCAAGAGACCCAGTACTTC. The chain couples TRBV4-2 to TRBJ2-5; possibly TRBD2 for D (5 bases). Trimming cost V 4 bases and J 1 base, with 13 bases left between them. Germline V gene lookup returns CDR1 LGHNA and CDR2 YNFKEQ. The CDR3 length is 15 residues.

This clonotype was observed a handful of times. The chain links TRBV5-1 to TRBJ2-3, with unresolved D. Trimming shortened V by 5 bases and J by 0 bases, and 7 bases separated the two germline ends. The CDR3 covers 13 residues. In germline, CDR1 is SGHRS, CDR2 YFSETQ. The CDR3, as DNA: TGCGCCAGCAGGTGGGCTAGCACAGATACGCAGTATTTT. Its translation is CASRWASTDTQYF.

The sample holds a few counts of this clonotype. This chain uses TRBV5-1 with TRBJ2-7, with D perhaps TRBD1 or TRBD2 (5 bases each). The germline CDR1 and CDR2 sequences are SGHRS and YFSETQ. The V gene lost 0 bases and the J gene lost 1 base, with 26 bases spanning the gap. The CDR3 covers 20 residues. The CDR3 protein is CASSLGVSGLDEGFSYEQYF. The DNA of the CDR3 is TGCGCCAGCAGCTTGGGTGTTTCGGGCCTCGACGAGGGGTTTTCCTACGAGCAGTACTTC. Complete variable domain (other parts from reference TRBV5-1 and TRBJ2-7): KAGVTQTPRYLIKTRGQQVTLSCSPISGHRSVSWYQQTPGQGLQFLFEYFSETQRNKGNFPGRFSGRQFSNSRSEMNVSTLELGDSALYLCASSLGVSGLDEGFSYEQYFGPGTRLTVT.

This clonotype was detected a few times. The chain links TRBV7-3 to TRBJ2-5; D tentatively fits TRBD1 or TRBD2 (5 bases each). Trimming pared 5 bases from V and 4 bases from J, leaving 14 bases between. The CDR3 contains 14 residues. CDR1 SGHTA and CDR2 FQGTGA come from the germline V gene. The DNA of the CDR3 is TGTGCCAGCAGCCCCTCCCCAGGGACAGAGACCCAGTACTTC. Amino acids: CASSPSPGTETQYF.

This clonotype was counted a few times. The germline gene is not matched at one end of the junction; a read error may be the cause. The chain employs TRBV20-1 and TRBJ2-5; 10 bases are shared with TRBD2. CDR3 length: 15 amino acids. The germline CDR1 and CDR2 sequences are DFQATT and SNEGSKA (reference sequence). CDR3 sequence reads: CSARDQRGGRETQYF. DNA of the CDR3: TGCAGTGCCAGAGACCAGCGGGGGGGCCGGGAGACCCAGTACTTC.

V and J are TRBV20-1 and TRBJ2-3, with D possibly TRBD1 on 6 matching bases. Trimming took 1 base from V and 4 from J, leaving 12 bases between them. Germline loops: CDR1 DFQATT, CDR2 SNEGSKA (reference sequence). The length of the CDR3 is 14 residues. The CDR3 coding sequence is TGCAGTGCTAGAGGGGACCCAGGGGCAGATACGCAGTATTTT. This codes for CSARGDPGADTQYF.

The rearrangement joins TRBV7-2 to TRBJ2-3; possibly TRBD2 for D (5 bases). Germline values: CDR1 SGHTA, CDR2 FQGNSA. Trimming shortened V by 4 bases and J by 3 bases, and 14 bases separated the two germline ends. CDR3 length equals 15 residues. The CDR3 is CASSSTRALTDTQYF. CDR3 DNA sequence: TGTGCCAGCAGCTCCACTAGGGCTCTAACAGATACGCAGTATTTT.

The chain combines TRBV4-1 with TRBJ2-3, with TRBD2 identical over 9 bases. This CDR3 contains 15 residues. Germline loops: CDR1 MGHRA, CDR2 YSYEKL. The junction had 10 bases not matched to a gene; V was cut back by 6 bases and J by 6 bases. CDR3 region: CASRRLAGNRDTQYF. As DNA, the CDR3 is TGCGCCAGCAGACGGCTAGCGGGGAACAGGGATACGCAGTATTTT.

This clonotype has a handful of counts. The chain links TRBV10-1 to TRBJ1-1, with TRBD1 as a possible D gene (6 bases). The germline CDR1 and CDR2 sequences are WNHNN and SYGVQD (reference sequence). The CDR3 sequence is 14 residues long. V was cut by 4 bases and J by 4 bases, with 13 bases left in between. The chain's CDR3 is CASSGRRGTTEAFF. In nucleotides, the CDR3 is TGCGCCAGCAGTGGTCGAAGGGGGACCACTGAAGCTTTCTTT.